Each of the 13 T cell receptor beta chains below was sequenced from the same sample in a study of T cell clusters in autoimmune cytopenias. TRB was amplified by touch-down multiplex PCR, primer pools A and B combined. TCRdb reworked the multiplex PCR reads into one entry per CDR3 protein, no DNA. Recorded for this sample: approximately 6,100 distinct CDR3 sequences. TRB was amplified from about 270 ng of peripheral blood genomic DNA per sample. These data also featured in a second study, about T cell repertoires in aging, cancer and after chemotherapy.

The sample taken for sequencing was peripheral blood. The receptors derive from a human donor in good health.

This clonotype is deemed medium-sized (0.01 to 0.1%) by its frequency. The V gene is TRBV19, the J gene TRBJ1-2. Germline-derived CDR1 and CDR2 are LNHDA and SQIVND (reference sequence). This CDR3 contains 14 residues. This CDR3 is CASTLGGGNYGYTF.

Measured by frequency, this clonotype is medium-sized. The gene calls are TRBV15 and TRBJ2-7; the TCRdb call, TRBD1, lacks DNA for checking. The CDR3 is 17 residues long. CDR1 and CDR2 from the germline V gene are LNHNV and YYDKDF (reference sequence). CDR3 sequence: CATSRDRATGWVYEQYF.

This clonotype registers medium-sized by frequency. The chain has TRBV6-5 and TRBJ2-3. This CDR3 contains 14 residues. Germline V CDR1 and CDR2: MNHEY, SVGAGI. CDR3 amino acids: CASSYSSQAYTQYF.

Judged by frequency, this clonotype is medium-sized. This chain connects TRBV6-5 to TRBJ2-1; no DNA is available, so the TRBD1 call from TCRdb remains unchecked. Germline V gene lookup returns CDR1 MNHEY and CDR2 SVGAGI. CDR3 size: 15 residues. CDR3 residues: CASSFPLRGENEQFF.

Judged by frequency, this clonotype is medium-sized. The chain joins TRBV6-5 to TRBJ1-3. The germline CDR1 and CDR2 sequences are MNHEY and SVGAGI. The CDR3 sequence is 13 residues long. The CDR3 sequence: CASKRARGNTIYF.

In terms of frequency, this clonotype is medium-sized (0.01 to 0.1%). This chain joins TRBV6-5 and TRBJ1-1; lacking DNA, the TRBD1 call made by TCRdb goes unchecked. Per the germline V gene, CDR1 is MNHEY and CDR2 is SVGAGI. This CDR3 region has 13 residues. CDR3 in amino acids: CASNRGEYTEAFF.

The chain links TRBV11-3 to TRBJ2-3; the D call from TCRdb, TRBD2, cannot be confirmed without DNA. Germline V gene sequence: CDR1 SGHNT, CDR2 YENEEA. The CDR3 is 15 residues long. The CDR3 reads CASSLRSGLTDTQYF.

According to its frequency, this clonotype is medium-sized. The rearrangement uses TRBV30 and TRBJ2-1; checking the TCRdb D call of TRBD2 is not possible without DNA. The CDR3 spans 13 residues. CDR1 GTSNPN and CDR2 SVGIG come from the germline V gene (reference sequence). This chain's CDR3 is CAWGTSGRDEQFF. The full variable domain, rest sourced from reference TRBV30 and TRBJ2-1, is SQTIHQWPATLVQPVGSPLSLECTVEGTSNPNLYWYRQAAGRGLQLLFYSVGIGQISSEVPQNLSASRPQDRQFILSSKKLLLSDSGFYLCAWGTSGRDEQFFGPGTRLTVL.

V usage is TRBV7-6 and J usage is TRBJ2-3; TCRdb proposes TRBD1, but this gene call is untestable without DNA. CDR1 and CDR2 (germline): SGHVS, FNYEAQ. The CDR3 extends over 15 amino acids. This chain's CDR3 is CASSLAGGNTDTQYF.

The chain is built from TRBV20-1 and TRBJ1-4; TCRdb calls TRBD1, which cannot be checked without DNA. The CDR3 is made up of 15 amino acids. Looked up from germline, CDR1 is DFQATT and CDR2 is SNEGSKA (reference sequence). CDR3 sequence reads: CSARDQLTGGEKLFF.

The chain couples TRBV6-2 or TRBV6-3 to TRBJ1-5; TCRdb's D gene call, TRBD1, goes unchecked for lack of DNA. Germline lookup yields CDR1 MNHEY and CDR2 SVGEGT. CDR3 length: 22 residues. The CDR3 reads CASSYSFEAWDRRTLGNQPQHF.

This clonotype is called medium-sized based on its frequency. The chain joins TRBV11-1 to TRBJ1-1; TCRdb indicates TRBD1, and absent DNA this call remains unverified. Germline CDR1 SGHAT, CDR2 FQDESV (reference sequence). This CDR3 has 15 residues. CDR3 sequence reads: CASSLGNRGRTEAFF.

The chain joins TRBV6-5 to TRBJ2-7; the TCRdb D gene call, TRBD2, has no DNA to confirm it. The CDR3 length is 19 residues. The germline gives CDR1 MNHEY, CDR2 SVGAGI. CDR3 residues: CASSYSLRGGLPPYNEQYF.